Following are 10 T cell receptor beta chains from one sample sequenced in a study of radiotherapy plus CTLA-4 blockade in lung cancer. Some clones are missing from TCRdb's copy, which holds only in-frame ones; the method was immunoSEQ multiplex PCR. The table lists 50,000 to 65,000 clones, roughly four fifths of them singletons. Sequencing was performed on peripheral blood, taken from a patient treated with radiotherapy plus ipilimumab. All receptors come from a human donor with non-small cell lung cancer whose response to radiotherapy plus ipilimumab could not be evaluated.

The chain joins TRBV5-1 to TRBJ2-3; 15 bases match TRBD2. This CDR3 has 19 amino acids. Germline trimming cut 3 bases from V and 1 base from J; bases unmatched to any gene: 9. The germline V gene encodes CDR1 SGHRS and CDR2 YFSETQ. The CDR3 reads CASSSMGLAGGLGTDTQYF. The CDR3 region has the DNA TGCGCCAGCAGCTCCATGGGACTAGCGGGGGGTCTGGGCACAGATACGCAGTATTTT.

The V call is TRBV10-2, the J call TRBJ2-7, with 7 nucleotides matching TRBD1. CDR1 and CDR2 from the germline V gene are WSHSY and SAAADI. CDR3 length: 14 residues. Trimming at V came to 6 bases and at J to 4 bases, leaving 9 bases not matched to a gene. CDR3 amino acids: CASRPEGAHYEQYF. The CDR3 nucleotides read TGCGCCAGCAGACCTGAGGGGGCCCATTACGAGCAGTACTTC.

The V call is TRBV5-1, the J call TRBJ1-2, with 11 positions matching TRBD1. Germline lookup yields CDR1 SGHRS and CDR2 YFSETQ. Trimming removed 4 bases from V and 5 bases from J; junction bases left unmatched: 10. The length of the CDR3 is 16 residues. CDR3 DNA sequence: TGCGCCAGCAGCGGCGGGACAGGGGGGAAAGTATATGGCTACACCTTC. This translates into CASSGGTGGKVYGYTF. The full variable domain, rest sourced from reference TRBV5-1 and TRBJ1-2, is KAGVTQTPRYLIKTRGQQVTLSCSPISGHRSVSWYQQTPGQGLQFLFEYFSETQRNKGNFPGRFSGRQFSNSRSEMNVSTLELGDSALYLCASSGGTGGKVYGYTFGSGTRLTVV.

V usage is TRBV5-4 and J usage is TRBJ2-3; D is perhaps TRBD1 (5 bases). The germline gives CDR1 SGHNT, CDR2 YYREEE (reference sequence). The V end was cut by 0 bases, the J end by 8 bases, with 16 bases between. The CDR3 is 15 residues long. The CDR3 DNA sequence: TGTGCCAGCAGCTTGGGAGCAGGGCGAGTGAGTACGCAGTATTTT. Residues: CASSLGAGRVSTQYF.

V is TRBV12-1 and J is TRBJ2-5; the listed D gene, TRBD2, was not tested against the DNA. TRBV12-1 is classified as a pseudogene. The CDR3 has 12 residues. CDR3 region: CASSFFLETQYF. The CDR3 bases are TGTGCCAGCAGCTTTTTCCTGGAGACCCAGTACTTC.

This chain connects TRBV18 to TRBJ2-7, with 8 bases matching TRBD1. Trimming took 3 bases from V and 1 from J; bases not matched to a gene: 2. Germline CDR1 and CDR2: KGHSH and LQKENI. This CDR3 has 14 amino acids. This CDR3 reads CASSPGTGSYEQYF. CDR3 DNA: TGTGCCAGCTCACCCGGGACAGGTTCCTACGAGCAGTACTTC.

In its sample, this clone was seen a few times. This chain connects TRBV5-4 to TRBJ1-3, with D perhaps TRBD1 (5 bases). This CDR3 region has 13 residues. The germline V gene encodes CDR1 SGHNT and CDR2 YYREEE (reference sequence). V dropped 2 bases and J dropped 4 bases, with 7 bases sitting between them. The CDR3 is CASSFPGGNTIYF. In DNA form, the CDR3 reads TGTGCCAGCAGCTTTCCAGGGGGAAACACCATATATTTT.

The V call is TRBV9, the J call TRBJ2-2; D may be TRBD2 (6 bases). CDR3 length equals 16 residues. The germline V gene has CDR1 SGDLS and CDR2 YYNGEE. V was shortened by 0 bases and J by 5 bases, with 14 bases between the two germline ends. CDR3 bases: TGTGCCAGCAGCGTAGTTGCTAGCGTGGGTACCGGGGAGCTGTTTTTT. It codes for CASSVVASVGTGELFF.

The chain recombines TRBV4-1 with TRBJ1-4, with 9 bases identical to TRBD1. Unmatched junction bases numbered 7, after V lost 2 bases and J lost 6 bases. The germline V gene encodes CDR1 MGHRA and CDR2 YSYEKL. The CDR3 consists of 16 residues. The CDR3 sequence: CASSQSRTGVDEKLFF. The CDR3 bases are TGCGCCAGCAGCCAATCCAGGACAGGGGTCGATGAAAAACTGTTTTTT.

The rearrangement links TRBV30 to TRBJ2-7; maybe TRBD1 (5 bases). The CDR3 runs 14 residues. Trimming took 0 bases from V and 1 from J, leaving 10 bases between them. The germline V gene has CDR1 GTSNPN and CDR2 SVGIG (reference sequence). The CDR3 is CAWSVRSGSYEQYF. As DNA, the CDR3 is TGTGCCTGGAGTGTACGGTCAGGGTCCTACGAGCAGTACTTC.